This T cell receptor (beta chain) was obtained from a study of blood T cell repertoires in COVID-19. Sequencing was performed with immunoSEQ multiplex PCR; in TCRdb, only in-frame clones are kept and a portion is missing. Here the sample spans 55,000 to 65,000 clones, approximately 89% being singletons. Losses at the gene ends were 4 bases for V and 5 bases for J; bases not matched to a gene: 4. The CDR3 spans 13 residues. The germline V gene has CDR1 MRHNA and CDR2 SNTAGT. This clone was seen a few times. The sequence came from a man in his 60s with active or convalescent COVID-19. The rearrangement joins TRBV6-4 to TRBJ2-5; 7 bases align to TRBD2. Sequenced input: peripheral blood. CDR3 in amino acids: CASSGDYGETQYF. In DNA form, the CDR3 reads TGTGCCAGCAGTGGGGACTACGGGGAGACCCAGTACTTC.